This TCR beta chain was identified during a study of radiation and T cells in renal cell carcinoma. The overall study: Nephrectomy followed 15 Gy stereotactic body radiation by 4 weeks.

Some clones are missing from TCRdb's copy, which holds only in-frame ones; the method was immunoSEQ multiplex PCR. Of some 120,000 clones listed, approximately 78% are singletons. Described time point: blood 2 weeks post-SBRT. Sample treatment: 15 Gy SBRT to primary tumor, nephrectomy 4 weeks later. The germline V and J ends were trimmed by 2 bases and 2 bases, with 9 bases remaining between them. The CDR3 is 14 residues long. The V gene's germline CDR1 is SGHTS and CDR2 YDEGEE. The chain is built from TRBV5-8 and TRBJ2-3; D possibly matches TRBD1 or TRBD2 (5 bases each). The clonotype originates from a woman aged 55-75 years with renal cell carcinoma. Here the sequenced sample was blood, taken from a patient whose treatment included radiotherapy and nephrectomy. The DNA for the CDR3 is TGTGCCAGCAGCTTTGGGGGATTCACAGATACGCAGTATTTT. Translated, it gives CASSFGGFTDTQYF.